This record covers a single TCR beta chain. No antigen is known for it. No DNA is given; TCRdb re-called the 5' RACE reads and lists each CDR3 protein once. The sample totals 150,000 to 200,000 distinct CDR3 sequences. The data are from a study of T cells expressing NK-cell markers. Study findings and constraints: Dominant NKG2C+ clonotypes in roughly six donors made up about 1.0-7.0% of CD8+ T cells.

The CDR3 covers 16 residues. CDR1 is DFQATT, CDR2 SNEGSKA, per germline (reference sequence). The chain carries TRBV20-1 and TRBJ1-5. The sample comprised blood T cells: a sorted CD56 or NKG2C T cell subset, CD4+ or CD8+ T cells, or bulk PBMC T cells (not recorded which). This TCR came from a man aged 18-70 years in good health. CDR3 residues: CSARESRSNSNQPQHF.